This TCR beta chain was obtained from a study of blood T cell repertoires in COVID-19. Study overall: Samples taken during acute and convalescent COVID-19 were collected in the United States, Italy and Spain. PBMCs, B-cell-depleted T cells, or T cells were the source of the cDNA or gDNA that made up the material.

As handled by the study authors: From reference gene primer amplification, estimates of nucleated cell counts were derived. Assay: immunoSEQ multiplex PCR; the TCRdb copy retains only in-frame clones and omits some. That table gives V, J and clone size, and the DNA gave D and trimming. This table holds 310,000 or so clones, about 82% found once. The sequence was obtained from a woman in her forties or fifties with acute or convalescent COVID-19. Sequencing was carried out using peripheral blood.

CDR3 amino acids: CASSSLQGTSNQPQHF. The DNA for the CDR3 is TGTGCCAGCAGCTCCTTACAGGGGACTAGCAATCAGCCCCAGCATTTT. The chain employs TRBV5-4 and TRBJ1-5; 7 bases line up with TRBD1. The germline V gene has CDR1 SGHNT and CDR2 YYREEE (reference sequence). The V gene end was trimmed by 3 bases and the J gene end by 0 bases; junction bases not matched to a gene: 6. The CDR3 is 16 residues long.